The 30 T cell receptor beta chains below come from one sample, sequenced in a study of T cells in women clearing cervical HPV infection. Assay: immunoSEQ multiplex PCR; the TCRdb copy retains only in-frame clones and omits some. The sample holds 31,000 or so clones. The material sequenced was blood buffy coat. These TCRs come from a woman aged 18 to 69 with a cervical HPV16 infection that either progressed to CIN3+ or cleared (not recorded which).

On this clone itself: A read error may produce the germline difference seen at one junction end. Read coverage stops 3 residues before the CDR3 terminus; the germline J gene supplies the remainder. This chain joins TRBV4-2 and TRBJ2-3; 11 bases agree with TRBD2. CDR3 length equals 16 residues. The germline gives CDR1 LGHNA, CDR2 YNFKEQ. The chain's CDR3 is CASSQRTSGSTDTQYF. The part of the CDR3 DNA that was read is TGCGCCAGCAGCCAGAGGACTAGCGGGAGCACAGATACG.

The part of the CDR3 DNA that was read is TGTGCCAGCAGCTTCAAGGGGGGGTCCTACGAG. Translating it yields CASSFKGGSYE. In full, the CDR3 reads CASSFKGGSYEQYF. The chain recombines TRBV5-5 with TRBJ2-7, with D possibly TRBD2 on 7 matching bases. The CDR3 end is not reached by the read, which stops 3 residues before it; the germline J gene fills it in. Germline CDR1 is SGHKS and CDR2 is YYEKEE (reference sequence). V was pared by 2 bases and J by 1 base, with 10 bases between. The CDR3 runs 14 residues.

Concerning this clone itself: The read terminates 3 residues before the CDR3 end, so the remaining end is supplied by the germline J gene. The V call is TRBV20-1, the J call TRBJ1-6; no clear D. Trimming cost V 0 bases and J 10 bases, with 7 bases left between them. CDR1 is DFQATT and CDR2 is SNEGSKA in the germline V gene (reference sequence). The CDR3 extends over 12 amino acids. The CDR3 bases that were read are TGCAGTGCTAGAGATCTTGGCTCACCC. It yields the protein CSARDLGSP. Given in full, the CDR3 is CSARDLGSPLHF.

On this clone itself: The read comes to an end 3 residues before the CDR3 does, leaving the germline J gene to fill in the end. The chain has TRBV7-8 and TRBJ2-7; 10 bases align to TRBD1. CDR3 length: 15 amino acids. Germline CDR1 SGHVS, CDR2 FQNEAQ. Trimming cost V 5 bases and J 2 bases; bases outside gene matches: 6. CDR3 loop: CASSLGQGGTYEQYF. The sequenced part of the CDR3 DNA is TGTGCCAGCAGCCTCGGACAGGGGGGGACCTACGAG.

Concerning this clone itself: Read data end 3 residues before the CDR3 end; the end is taken from the germline J gene. This chain links TRBV18 with TRBJ2-2; TRBD2 matches at 14 bases. Per germline, CDR1 KGHSH and CDR2 LQKENI. With V trimmed by 6 bases and J by 3 bases, 12 bases remained unmatched. The CDR3 is 19 amino acids. The CDR3 loop is CASSTWRLAGGPDTGELFF. The sequenced CDR3 bases are TGTGCCAGCTCTACCTGGAGACTAGCGGGAGGGCCAGACACCGGGGAG.

A note on this clone: The read terminates 3 residues before the CDR3 end, so the remaining end is supplied by the germline J gene. V is TRBV7-2 and J is TRBJ1-2; no clear D. Germline lookup yields CDR1 SGHTA and CDR2 FQGNSA. This CDR3 spans 15 amino acids. This CDR3 is CASSGGLAGAHDYTF. CDR3 bases read: TGTGCCAGCAGCGGAGGACTAGCGGGAGCTCATGAC.

Concerning this clone: The observed sequence ends 3 residues before the CDR3 terminus, with the missing tail filled in from the germline J gene. V and J are TRBV2 and TRBJ1-5; no clear D gene. Between the trimmed V and J ends, which lost 5 bases and 4 bases, there was a span of 12 bases. The CDR3 totals 14 residues. Germline V gene data show CDR1 as SNHLY and CDR2 as FYNNEI. CDR3 protein: CASSWTRGNQPQHF. Incomplete CDR3 DNA: TGTGCCAGCAGTTGGACTAGAGGGAATCAGCCC. Variable domain in full (rest from reference TRBV2 and TRBJ1-5): EPEVTQTPSHQVTQMGQEVILRCVPISNHLYFYWYRQILGQKVEFLVSFYNNEISEKSEIFDDQFSVERPDGSNFTLKIRSTKLEDSAMYFCASSWTRGNQPQHFGDGTRLSIL.

With regard to this clone: The missing CDR3 end, 3 residues past where the read stops, is filled in from the germline J gene. This chain uses TRBV2 with TRBJ2-1, with 9 bases that match TRBD2. The CDR3 has 14 amino acids. Germline V gene sequence: CDR1 SNHLY, CDR2 FYNNEI. Trimming cost V 2 bases and J 8 bases; bases outside gene matches: 4. CDR3 sequence reads: CASSERREGDEQFF. CDR3 DNA (partial): TGTGCCAGCAGTGAAAGGCGGGAGGGCGATGAG.

The CDR3 spells CASSPRTGSSYEQYF. The covered CDR3 bases are TGTGCCAGCAGCCCCCGGACTGGGAGCTCCTACGAG. The chain employs TRBV14 and TRBJ2-7, with D tentatively TRBD2 (5 bases). Read sequence stops 3 residues before the CDR3 end, and the germline J gene provides the missing end. Germline loops: CDR1 SGHDN, CDR2 FVKESK. Trimming took off 4 bases at V and 0 bases at J, with 13 bases between the two ends. The CDR3 is made up of 15 amino acids.

As concerns this clone: Read data end 3 residues before the CDR3 end; the end is taken from the germline J gene. The chain couples TRBV11-1 to TRBJ1-1; a weak D match, TRBD1 (6 bases). Per the germline V gene, CDR1 is SGHAT and CDR2 is FQDESV (reference sequence). V lost 5 bases and J 5 bases, leaving 9 bases between the germline ends. CDR3 length: 12 amino acids. CDR3 bases read: TGTGCCAGCAGCCCGGGACATACTGAA. Encoded protein: CASSPGHTE. The full CDR3 sequence reads CASSPGHTEAFF.

On this clone itself: The CDR3 goes on 3 residues after the read ends, and that part is filled in from the germline J gene. The V gene is TRBV11-2, the J gene TRBJ2-7, with D possibly TRBD1 on 6 matching bases. Trimming removed 1 base at V and 2 bases at J, with 12 bases between. This CDR3 has 15 residues. The germline gives CDR1 SGHAT, CDR2 FQNNGV. CDR3 region: CASSLVRGAPYEQYF. The CDR3 DNA, read in part, is TGTGCCAGCAGCTTAGTCAGGGGCGCCCCCTACGAG.

Worth noting for this clone: The CDR3 end lies 3 residues beyond the end of the read and is filled in from the germline J gene. The V call is TRBV5-4, the J call TRBJ2-5; TRBD2 is a possible D gene (5 bases). V was cut by 3 bases and J by 0 bases, with 9 bases left in between. CDR1 is SGHNT, CDR2 YYREEE, per germline (reference sequence). The CDR3 runs 14 residues. The CDR3 bases that were read are TGTGCCAGCAGCTCCCGGCGGGACCAAGAGACC. Its protein is CASSSRRDQET. The entire CDR3 reads CASSSRRDQETQYF.

In regard to this clone: Read data end 3 residues before the CDR3 end; the end is taken from the germline J gene. The chain links TRBV20-1 to TRBJ2-3; D is possibly TRBD1 (5 bases). The CDR3 covers 17 residues. Germline V gene lookup returns CDR1 DFQATT and CDR2 SNEGSKA (reference sequence). V dropped 6 bases and J dropped 2 bases, with 24 bases sitting between them. The CDR3 spells CSAPPWGYSSSTDTQYF. The CDR3 DNA, read in part, is TGCAGTGCCCCCCCTTGGGGCTATTCTTCTTCCACAGATACG.

To note about this clone: The CDR3 extends 3 residues past the end of the read, so its final part is completed from the germline J gene. This chain uses TRBV25-1 with TRBJ2-7; D ambiguous. Germline V gene sequence: CDR1 MGHDK, CDR2 SYGVNS. CDR3 size: 14 residues. V lost 1 base and J 2 bases, leaving 9 bases between the germline ends. Incomplete CDR3 DNA: TGTGCCAGCAGTGAATTTGAACTTACCTACGAG. This codes for CASSEFELTYE. The whole CDR3 protein is CASSEFELTYEQYF.

Notes on this clone: Read coverage stops 3 residues before the CDR3 terminus; the germline J gene supplies the remainder. The chain combines TRBV20-1 with TRBJ2-7; 8 bases are a match to TRBD2. This CDR3 spans 13 amino acids. V lost 6 bases to trimming and J lost 3 bases; unmatched junction nucleotides: 7. Germline V gene lookup returns CDR1 DFQATT and CDR2 SNEGSKA (reference sequence). Partial CDR3 DNA: TGCAGTGCCGCCGGGACTAGTGACTACGAG. Amino acid sequence: CSAAGTSDYE. The complete CDR3 reads CSAAGTSDYEQYF.

In regard to this clone: The read gets to within 3 residues of the CDR3 end, and the germline J gene fills in the rest. V and J are TRBV11-2 and TRBJ2-4; 7 bases line up with TRBD1. V gave up 3 bases and J gave up 7 bases; unmatched junction bases: 6. Germline V lookup: CDR1 SGHAT, CDR2 FQNNGV. The CDR3 runs 14 residues. CDR3 DNA (partial): TGTGCCAGCAGCTTCGACAGGGCTACTAACATT. The encoded protein is CASSFDRATNI. The whole CDR3 sequence is CASSFDRATNIQYF.

Points on this clone: The read terminates 3 residues before the CDR3 end, so the remaining end is supplied by the germline J gene. The V and J genes are TRBV29-1 and TRBJ1-1; TRBD1 is a possible D gene (5 bases). This CDR3 has 13 amino acids. V was clipped by 2 bases and J by 6 bases, with 13 bases between them. Germline-derived CDR1 and CDR2 are SQVTM and ANQGSEA. The CDR3 is CSVEKVLGPEAFF. The sequenced part of the CDR3 DNA is TGCAGCGTTGAAAAAGTGTTGGGGCCTGAA. Complete variable domain (other parts from reference TRBV29-1 and TRBJ1-1): SAVISQKPSRDICQRGTSLTIQCQVDSQVTMMFWYRQQPGQSLTLIATANQGSEATYESGFVIDKFPISRPNLTFSTLTVSNMSPEDSSIYLCSVEKVLGPEAFFGQGTRLTVV.

Worth noting for this clone: The read ends 3 residues shy of where the CDR3 ends; the end is completed using the germline J gene. The chain is built from TRBV7-9 and TRBJ1-2; 8 bases match TRBD1. The CDR3 extends over 13 amino acids. The V segment lost 5 bases and the J segment 7 bases; nucleotides outside the gene matches: 6. The germline CDR1 and CDR2 sequences are SEHNR and FQNEAQ (reference sequence). CDR3: CASSPGGEGGYTF. CDR3 DNA, as far as it was read: TGTGCCAGCAGCCCAGGGGGCGAGGGTGGC.

Concerning this clone itself: The read comes to an end 3 residues before the CDR3 does, leaving the germline J gene to fill in the end. The chain uses TRBV7-3 and TRBJ2-2; D unresolved. Deletions cut 4 bases from V and 6 bases from J, with 9 bases between. CDR3 size: 13 residues. Germline V gene sequence: CDR1 SGHTA, CDR2 FQGTGA. The CDR3 spells CASSSSRAGELFF. CDR3 bases read: TGTGCCAGCAGCTCCTCTCGGGCCGGGGAG.

As concerns this clone: The read terminates 3 residues before the CDR3 end, so the remaining end is supplied by the germline J gene. The genes are TRBV2 and TRBJ2-7; 7 bases map to TRBD2. CDR1 is SNHLY and CDR2 is FYNNEI in the germline V gene. V shed 8 bases, J shed 3 bases, and the junction held 4 bases outside the gene matches. The CDR3 has 12 amino acids. The CDR3: CASVPGGYEQYF. CDR3 DNA, as far as it was read: TGTGCCAGCGTGCCGGGGGGCTACGAG.

Worth noting for this clone: Read data end 3 residues before the CDR3 end; the end is taken from the germline J gene. This chain connects TRBV29-1 to TRBJ2-1, with 9 bases that match TRBD2. CDR3 length: 14 residues. Germline CDR1 and CDR2: SQVTM and ANQGSEA. The trim removed 6 bases at V and 8 bases at J, leaving 11 bases unmatched. CDR3 sequence: CSVDSGRGIDEQFF. Partial CDR3 DNA: TGCAGCGTGGATAGCGGGAGAGGGATCGATGAG.

On this clone itself: The CDR3 end is not reached by the read, which stops 3 residues before it; the germline J gene fills it in. The chain employs TRBV2 and TRBJ2-5; 7 bases agree with TRBD1. The V gene end was trimmed by 4 bases and the J gene end by 2 bases; junction bases not matched to a gene: 10. Germline V gene sequence: CDR1 SNHLY, CDR2 FYNNEI. CDR3 length: 16 amino acids. Incomplete CDR3 DNA: TGTGCCAGCAGTGGACAGGGCGGTCAGATACAAGAGACC. It encodes CASSGQGGQIQET. The entire CDR3 sequence reads CASSGQGGQIQETQYF. The whole variable domain, filled in from reference TRBV2 and TRBJ2-5, reads EPEVTQTPSHQVTQMGQEVILRCVPISNHLYFYWYRQILGQKVEFLVSFYNNEISEKSEIFDDQFSVERPDGSNFTLKIRSTKLEDSAMYFCASSGQGGQIQETQYFGPGTRLLVL.

Comment on this clone: The read comes to an end 3 residues before the CDR3 does, leaving the germline J gene to fill in the end. The chain recombines TRBV5-5 with TRBJ1-1; perhaps TRBD1 as D (5 bases). The germline CDR1 and CDR2 sequences are SGHKS and YYEKEE (reference sequence). The CDR3 covers 14 residues. Trimming took 1 base from V and 4 from J, leaving 11 bases between them. The part of the CDR3 DNA that was read is TGTGCCAGCAGCTTGTTGGCAGGGCCCACTGAA. Amino acids: CASSLLAGPTE. The entire CDR3 protein is CASSLLAGPTEAFF.

Notes on this clone: The CDR3 goes on 3 residues after the read ends, and that part is filled in from the germline J gene. This chain connects TRBV14 to TRBJ1-1, with TRBD1 as a possible D gene (6 bases). CDR1 is SGHDN and CDR2 is FVKESK in the germline V gene. Trimming stripped 4 bases from V and 4 bases from J, with 10 bases between. This CDR3 contains 13 residues. The sequenced CDR3 bases are TGTGCCAGCAGCCCTAGGGGGTTCACTGAA. Translated: CASSPRGFTE. The complete CDR3 protein is CASSPRGFTEAFF.

To note about this clone: The read terminates 3 residues ahead of where the CDR3 ends, so the germline J gene completes it. This chain links TRBV11-2 with TRBJ2-1, with D tentatively TRBD1 or TRBD2 (5 bases each). V shed 4 bases and J shed 7 bases, with 14 bases lying between them. CDR1 SGHAT and CDR2 FQNNGV come from the germline V gene. This CDR3 is built from 14 residues. The sequenced part of the CDR3 DNA is TGTGCCAGCAGCTCCAACAGAGGGGTTAATGAG. Translated: CASSSNRGVNE. The full CDR3 sequence reads CASSSNRGVNEQFF.

In the case of this clone: The read is 3 residues too short to cover the CDR3 end, so that end is filled in from the germline J gene. The V and J genes are TRBV20-1 and TRBJ1-6, with 7 nucleotides matching TRBD1. This CDR3 comprises 14 residues. Trimming removed 3 bases from V and 5 bases from J; junction bases left unmatched: 4. Germline CDR1 is DFQATT and CDR2 is SNEGSKA (reference sequence). This CDR3 is CSASPGTDNSPLHF. The DNA read from the CDR3 is TGCAGTGCTAGCCCCGGGACAGATAATTCACCC.

The sequenced part of the CDR3 DNA is TGTGCCAGCAGCAAGGGGGTACAGCTTGCCTACGAG. Residues: CASSKGVQLAYE. The CDR3 in its entirety is CASSKGVQLAYEQYF. The V and J genes are TRBV7-2 and TRBJ2-7, with a possible D match to TRBD1 (6 bases). The read gets to within 3 residues of the CDR3 end, and the germline J gene fills in the rest. Germline V gene sequence: CDR1 SGHTA, CDR2 FQGNSA. CDR3 length: 15 residues. V lost 5 bases and J 2 bases, leaving 16 bases between the germline ends.

A word on this clone: The read falls 3 residues short of the CDR3 end, and the missing part is taken from the germline J gene. The chain combines TRBV18 with TRBJ1-5; the D gene is possibly TRBD1 (6 bases). Deletions cut 1 base from V and 6 bases from J, with 10 bases between. The germline CDR1 and CDR2 sequences are KGHSH and LQKENI. This CDR3 is built from 14 residues. The chain's CDR3 is CASSPQQGGQPQHF. Incomplete CDR3 DNA: TGTGCCAGCTCACCACAACAGGGAGGTCAGCCC.

Concerning this clone itself: The read gets to within 3 residues of the CDR3 end, and the germline J gene fills in the rest. The gene calls are TRBV2 and TRBJ1-2, with a tentative D call TRBD1 (5 bases). V was trimmed by 6 bases and J by 6 bases, leaving 11 bases between them. Germline V lookup: CDR1 SNHLY, CDR2 FYNNEI. This CDR3 is built from 12 residues. The covered CDR3 bases are TGTGCCAGCAGGGGGAGGGGCCATGGC. Amino acids: CASRGRGHG. The entire CDR3 sequence reads CASRGRGHGYTF.

Note on this clone: Sequencing ends 3 residues short of the CDR3 end; the germline J gene provides the rest. This chain connects TRBV20-1 to TRBJ2-1; the match to TRBD2 covers 10 bases. Germline assignment: CDR1 DFQATT and CDR2 SNEGSKA (reference sequence). J was trimmed by 5 bases and V by 5 bases; bases with no gene match: 12. CDR3 length: 16 residues. Incomplete CDR3 DNA: TGCAGTGCTCCCCCCCTAGCGGGAGCGGCGCACAATGAG. Encoded protein: CSAPPLAGAAHNE. The entire CDR3 reads CSAPPLAGAAHNEQFF.